Sequencing of this T cell receptor (beta chain) was carried out in a study of cytomegalovirus exposure and HLA in healthy donors. The PCR employed 60 Vbeta primers together with 13 Jbeta primers. Here immunoSEQ multiplex PCR was the method, and the copy in TCRdb shows in-frame clones only, minus some. This table holds some 150,000 clones, approximately 75% found once. The receptor comes from a man in his thirties or forties in good health and CMV-seropositive. Sequencing input: PBMCs.

CDR3 bases: TGTGCCAGTAATTCGCAGGGCAATCAGCCCCAGCATTTT. Its translation is CASNSQGNQPQHF. The chain combines TRBV19 with TRBJ1-5, with D uncertain. Deletions cut 7 bases from V and 2 bases from J, with 9 bases between. Germline V gene lookup returns CDR1 LNHDA and CDR2 SQIVND (reference sequence). The CDR3 is 13 residues long. The whole variable domain, remainder taken from reference TRBV19 and TRBJ1-5, is DGGITQSPKYLFRKEGQNVTLSCEQNLNHDAMYWYRQDPGQGLRLIYYSQIVNDFQKGDIAEGYSVSREKKESFPLTVTSAQKNPTAFYLCASNSQGNQPQHFGDGTRLSIL.